The 28 T cell receptor beta chains given below trace back to one sample, sequenced in a study of T cells in Graves' hyperthyroidism and ophthalmopathy. RNA transcripts served as the template for amplifying TCR beta CDR3 regions. First-round RT-PCR of the TCR CDR3 relied on the HTBI primer set. TCRdb processed the multiplex PCR reads anew with MiXCR; each CDR3 protein has one entry. The repertoire has 650,000 to 800,000 distinct CDR3 sequences, 45% of them found once; the top ten carry approximately 7.2%. The sample taken for sequencing was peripheral blood or thyroid tissue (not recorded which). These receptors were obtained from an adult man with Graves' disease, either hyperthyroidism or ophthalmopathy (not recorded which).

This clonotype was picked up one time. Being one base from a much bigger clone, this may be a read error. V usage is TRBV20-1 and J usage is TRBJ1-2; no clear D gene. The CDR3 covers 12 residues. Between the trimmed V and J ends, which lost 1 base and 4 bases, there was a span of 7 bases. The germline V gene has CDR1 DFQATT and CDR2 SNEGSKA (reference sequence). The CDR3 coding sequence is TGCAGTGCTAGAGGGATAGCCTATGGCTACACCTTC. Its protein is CSARGIAYGYTF.

The V gene is TRBV12-3 or TRBV12-4, the J gene TRBJ2-5; the match to TRBD1 covers 9 bases. CDR3 length: 14 amino acids. Trimming at V came to 6 bases and at J to 5 bases, leaving 7 bases not matched to a gene. DNA for the CDR3: TGTGCCAGCAGGACCGGGACAGGGAGTGAGACCCAGTACTTC. Amino acid sequence: CASRTGTGSETQYF.

The chain couples TRBV7-9 to TRBJ2-2; no clear D. Germline values: CDR1 SEHNR, CDR2 FQNEAQ (reference sequence). The CDR3 totals 11 residues. The V end lost 5 bases, the J end lost 9 bases, and 7 bases lay between the germline ends. The CDR3 DNA is TGTGCCAGCAGCCCCCCAAGGGAGCTGTTTTTT. Its protein product is CASSPPRELFF.

J is TRBJ2-5 and V is TRBV2; TRBD1 matches at 9 bases. This CDR3 contains 15 residues. The J segment lost 5 bases and the V segment lost 6 bases, leaving 10 bases of the junction unmatched. Germline lookup yields CDR1 SNHLY and CDR2 FYNNEI. CDR3 sequence: CASRGAQGAEETQYF. In DNA form, the CDR3 reads TGTGCCAGCAGGGGAGCACAGGGGGCAGAGGAGACCCAGTACTTC.

This clonotype was recorded at least ten times. The V call is TRBV29-1, the J call TRBJ2-7, with 14 bases fitting TRBD2. V lost 7 bases and J lost 5; bases outside the gene matches: 7. This CDR3 has 14 residues. CDR1 is SQVTM and CDR2 is ANQGSEA in the germline V gene. Here the CDR3 DNA reads TGCAGCGCCCAGGGACTAGCGGGAGTTAACGAGCAGTACTTC. Encoded protein: CSAQGLAGVNEQYF.

The gene calls are TRBV7-9 and TRBJ2-7, with D possibly TRBD2 on 6 matching bases. Germline lookup yields CDR1 SEHNR and CDR2 FQNEAQ (reference sequence). This CDR3 contains 16 residues. The ends were cut back, 3 bases at V and 0 bases at J, with 15 bases in the middle. CDR3 nucleotide sequence: TGTGCCAGCAGCTTGAGATCCGGGACTGTCTCCTACGAGCAGTACTTC. Protein product: CASSLRSGTVSYEQYF.

The chain links TRBV25-1 to TRBJ1-5; D remains ambiguous. Germline V gives CDR1 MGHDK, CDR2 SYGVNS. The CDR3 is 10 residues long. V was shortened by 1 base and J by 14 bases, with 6 bases between the two germline ends. The DNA of the CDR3 is TGTGCCAGCAGTGAATTTGCCAAGCATTTT. This codes for CASSEFAKHF.

This chain links TRBV2 with TRBJ2-5; 9 nucleotides line up with TRBD1. Germline lookup yields CDR1 SNHLY and CDR2 FYNNEI. With V trimmed by 5 bases and J by 1 base, 5 bases remained unmatched. The CDR3 contains 15 residues. CDR3 coding DNA: TGTGCCAGCAGTACGACAGGGGGGCCCCAAGAGACCCAGTACTTC. Translation gives CASSTTGGPQETQYF.

The rearrangement links TRBV5-1 to TRBJ2-5; 7 bases fit TRBD2. The CDR3 extends over 14 amino acids. Germline V gene lookup returns CDR1 SGHRS and CDR2 YFSETQ. Germline trimming cut 4 bases from V and 5 bases from J; bases unmatched to any gene: 8. The CDR3 DNA is TGCGCCAGCAGCGGGGGACTAAATCGGGAGACCCAGTACTTC. The encoded protein is CASSGGLNRETQYF.

Turning to this clonotype: Being one base from a much bigger clone, this may be a read error. The chain joins TRBV7-9 to TRBJ1-6; 9 nucleotides line up with TRBD1. The length of the CDR3 is 17 residues. Germline CDR1 is SEHNR and CDR2 is FQNEAQ (reference sequence). After removal of 5 bases from V and 9 bases from J, the junction contained 14 bases not matched to a gene. CDR3 DNA: TGTGCCAGCAGCCTCCACACGGCTGGGACAGGGCTTTCACCCCTCCACTTT. As protein: CASSLHTAGTGLSPLHF. The complete variable domain, with remaining parts taken from reference TRBV7-9 and TRBJ1-6, reads DTGVSQNPRHKITKRGQNVTFRCDPISEHNRLYWYRQTLGQGPEFLTYFQNEAQLEKSRLLSDRFSAERPKGSFSTLEIQRTEQGDSAMYLCASSLHTAGTGLSPLHFGNGTRLTVT.

Ten or more counts support this clonotype. The chain uses TRBV24-1 and TRBJ2-2, with 8 bases matching TRBD2. V shed 1 base, J shed 4 bases, and the junction held 10 bases outside the gene matches. Germline-derived CDR1 and CDR2 are KGHDR and SFDVKD. This CDR3 region has 18 residues. CDR3 nucleotides: TGTGCCACCAGTGATTTATCTAGCGGGCGTGGGGCCACCGGGGAGCTGTTTTTT. It yields the protein CATSDLSSGRGATGELFF.

With respect to this clonotype: A read error may produce the germline difference seen at one junction end. The chain combines TRBV10-3 with TRBJ2-7, with 10 positions matching TRBD2. Germline CDR1 reads ENHRY; CDR2 reads SYGVKD. The CDR3 sequence is 18 residues long. The CDR3, as DNA: TGTGCCAGCAGTGGAACCTTGGGACTAGCGTCCCGTACCTACGAGCAGTACTTC. Amino acid sequence: CASSGTLGLASRTYEQYF.

This clonotype showed up just a few times. V is TRBV7-8 and J is TRBJ1-5; maybe TRBD1 (5 bases). The germline CDR1 and CDR2 sequences are SGHVS and FQNEAQ. V dropped 2 bases and J dropped 5 bases, with 7 bases sitting between them. The CDR3 sequence is 13 residues long. The CDR3 is CASSLPGHQPQHF. DNA for the CDR3: TGTGCCAGCAGCTTACCGGGGCATCAGCCCCAGCATTTT.

This rearrangement joins TRBV20-1 to TRBJ2-7, with TRBD2 identical over 13 bases. Unmatched junction bases numbered 0, after V lost 1 base and J lost 3 bases. This CDR3 contains 14 residues. Per germline, CDR1 DFQATT and CDR2 SNEGSKA (reference sequence). CDR3 sequence: CSARGTSGGYEQYF. CDR3 coding DNA: TGCAGTGCTAGAGGGACTAGCGGGGGCTACGAGCAGTACTTC.

In its sample, this clonotype was seen a few times. The gene calls are TRBV12-3 or TRBV12-4 and TRBJ1-1; 9 nucleotides line up with TRBD1. V trimming: 6 bases; J trimming: 1 base; junction bases outside the gene matches: 18. This CDR3 spans 19 amino acids. The CDR3 nucleotides are TGTGCCAGCAGCTCCGAAGATACGGGACAGGGATATAGGAACACTGAAGCTTTCTTT. This sequence encodes CASSSEDTGQGYRNTEAFF.

Details on this clonotype: This may be a read error: a much more frequent sequence differs by one nucleotide. This chain joins TRBV29-1 and TRBJ1-1; unclear D gene. With 6 bases removed from V and 5 bases from J, the gap between germline ends came to 19 bases. CDR1 SQVTM and CDR2 ANQGSEA come from the germline V gene. CDR3 length: 14 amino acids. CDR3 protein: CSVGRRVVSTEAFF. The DNA for the CDR3 is TGCAGCGTGGGAAGGAGGGTAGTGAGTACTGAAGCTTTCTTT.

The V gene is TRBV12-3 or TRBV12-4, the J gene TRBJ1-5; no definite D call. V was trimmed by 2 bases and J by 3 bases, leaving 5 bases between them. The CDR3 consists of 13 residues. The CDR3 DNA reads as TGTGCCAGCAGTTTATATAACAATCAGCCCCAGCATTTT. Its translation is CASSLYNNQPQHF.

In this sample, this clonotype turned up many times. The rearrangement links TRBV7-2 to TRBJ1-1; no definite D call. CDR1 SGHTA and CDR2 FQGNSA come from the germline V gene. V lost 0 bases to trimming and J lost 4 bases, with 9 bases between them. CDR3 size: 14 residues. CDR3 region: CASSLATWSTEAFF. The CDR3 region has the DNA TGTGCCAGCAGCTTAGCCACTTGGAGCACTGAAGCTTTCTTT.

The rearrangement joins TRBV7-2 to TRBJ2-7, with TRBD1 identical over 8 bases. The germline V gene encodes CDR1 SGHTA and CDR2 FQGNSA. V trimming: 5 bases; J trimming: 1 base; junction bases outside the gene matches: 7. The CDR3 has 15 amino acids. The CDR3 region is CASSIGQGISYEQYF. DNA for the CDR3: TGTGCCAGCAGCATTGGACAGGGTATTTCCTACGAGCAGTACTTC.

The chain is built from TRBV7-9 and TRBJ2-5; perhaps TRBD1 as D (7 bases). The CDR3 runs to 14 residues. CDR1 SEHNR and CDR2 FQNEAQ come from the germline V gene (reference sequence). The ends were cut back, 3 bases at V and 5 bases at J, with 13 bases in the middle. CDR3 protein: CASSFTGAGETQYF. CDR3 bases: TGTGCCAGCAGCTTTACAGGGGCGGGGGAGACCCAGTACTTC.

V usage is TRBV7-9 and J usage is TRBJ1-6, with TRBD1 matching 7 bases. The CDR3 extends over 16 amino acids. Trimming took 4 bases from V and 9 from J; bases not matched to a gene: 12. Germline V gene sequence: CDR1 SEHNR, CDR2 FQNEAQ (reference sequence). In nucleotides, the CDR3 is TGTGCCAGCAGCTCCTTGAACCGGGACAGTTCTTCACCCCTCCACTTT. Translated, it gives CASSSLNRDSSSPLHF.

This clonotype appeared many times. V gene TRBV7-9 combines with J gene TRBJ1-6; D perhaps matches TRBD1 (5 bases). V lost 5 bases, J lost 8 bases, and 10 bases lay in between. The CDR3 length is 13 residues. CDR1 and CDR2 from the germline V gene are SEHNR and FQNEAQ (reference sequence). The CDR3 sequence is CASSLEQDSPLHF. CDR3 coding DNA: TGTGCCAGCAGCCTAGAACAGGATTCACCCCTCCACTTT.

This chain's CDR3 is CASSSILGELDTEAFF. DNA for the CDR3: TGTGCCAGCAGTTCTATTCTAGGGGAGCTGGACACTGAAGCTTTCTTT. This chain links TRBV6-5 with TRBJ1-1; D may be TRBD1 (5 bases). Trimming removed 4 bases at V and 3 bases at J, with 18 bases between. Germline V lookup: CDR1 MNHEY, CDR2 SVGAGI. CDR3 length: 16 amino acids.

The chain is built from TRBV5-1 and TRBJ2-5; 10 positions agree with TRBD2. In germline, CDR1 is SGHRS, CDR2 YFSETQ. This CDR3 region has 16 residues. After removal of 4 bases from V and 4 bases from J, the junction contained 10 bases not matched to a gene. The CDR3 spells CASSPTLAGARETQYF. The CDR3 bases are TGCGCCAGCAGCCCCACTCTAGCGGGAGCCCGAGAGACCCAGTACTTC.

This clonotype was seen only a few times. The rearrangement joins TRBV29-1 to TRBJ2-2; perhaps TRBD1 as D (6 bases). Germline-derived CDR1 and CDR2 are SQVTM and ANQGSEA. The CDR3 is made up of 15 amino acids. V was cut by 6 bases and J by 3 bases, with 17 bases left in between. The CDR3 DNA sequence: TGCAGCGTGCGTTCCCCGGGACACTACACCGGGGAGCTGTTTTTT. It codes for CSVRSPGHYTGELFF.

This clonotype was counted many times. J is TRBJ2-7 and V is TRBV20-1; D is tentatively TRBD1 or TRBD2 (5 bases each). Germline CDR1 is DFQATT and CDR2 is SNEGSKA (reference sequence). CDR3 length: 14 amino acids. V lost 7 bases to trimming and J lost 0 bases, with 16 bases between them. The CDR3 loop is CSVSRGAYSYEQYF. For the CDR3, the DNA is TGCAGTGTCAGCCGAGGGGCGTACTCCTACGAGCAGTACTTC.

This clonotype has only one observation. The chain is built from TRBV12-3 or TRBV12-4 and TRBJ1-2; 8 nucleotides agree with TRBD1. The CDR3 is made up of 16 amino acids. V gave up 6 bases and J gave up 3 bases; unmatched junction bases: 12. CDR3 amino acids: CASRHHRQGLDYGYTF. In nucleotides, the CDR3 is TGTGCCAGCAGACACCACCGACAGGGGCTGGACTATGGCTACACCTTC.

This rearrangement joins TRBV19 to TRBJ1-1; the D gene is possibly TRBD1 (5 bases). Germline V gene lookup returns CDR1 LNHDA and CDR2 SQIVND (reference sequence). The CDR3 contains 13 residues. Trimming shortened V by 8 bases and J by 0 bases, and 10 bases separated the two germline ends. The CDR3 here is CASGDGMNTEAFF. CDR3 nucleotides: TGTGCCAGTGGGGACGGTATGAACACTGAAGCTTTCTTT.